A selection of T cell receptor beta chains follows, all from one sample in a study of CD8 T cells in Susac syndrome. Each CDR3 protein is one row after TCRdb ran MiXCR on the immunoSEQ multiplex PCR reads. The table includes 350,000 to 550,000 distinct CDR3 sequences, approximately 85% detected once. Sequencing was performed on CD8+ T cells from PBMCs. The source is a human donor with multiple sclerosis. Both conserved end residues are part of each CDR3. Each record gives: D gene, J gene, V gene, clone size, CDR3 protein, CDR3 DNA. The D gene is left open where the match is weak. Part of the rows lack a size; the others show once, few, many or a class for expanded clones.

>TRBD1|TRBJ2-2|TRBV29-1|.
CSVEGQLSGELFF
TGCAGCGTTGAGGGACAGTTGTCCGGGGAGCTGTTTTTT
>TRBD1|TRBJ2-2|TRBV13|.
CASSPGQGVPGELFF
TGTGCCAGCAGCCCCGGACAGGGGGTGCCCGGGGAGCTGTTTTTT
>.|TRBJ2-5|TRBV6-1|.
CASSLQRAGETQYF
TGTGCCAGCAGTCTCCAGCGGGCGGGGGAGACCCAGTACTTC
>.|TRBJ2-7|TRBV4-1|.
CASSQWGTNPYEQYF
TGCGCCAGCAGCCAATGGGGGACAAACCCCTACGAGCAGTACTTC
>.|TRBJ1-2|TRBV12-3/TRBV12-4|.
CASSPAGYRNGYTF
TGTGCCAGCAGCCCTGCGGGGTATCGAAATGGCTACACCTTC
>TRBD1|TRBJ2-5|TRBV5-1|few
CASSLAGRRQGAPHQETQYF
TGCGCCAGCAGCTTGGCCGGGCGCCGACAGGGGGCCCCTCACCAAGAGACCCAGTACTTC
>TRBD2|TRBJ2-1|TRBV5-4|.
CASSLEGLRGNEQFF
TGTGCCAGCAGCTTGGAGGGACTAAGGGGCAATGAGCAGTTCTTC
>.|TRBJ2-7|TRBV2|once
CASSTRSFYEQYF
TGTGCCAGCAGTACAAGAAGCTTCTACGAGCAGTACTTC
>TRBD1|TRBJ2-7|TRBV5-1|.
CASSLSWTGGDEQYF
TGCGCCAGCAGCTTGTCGTGGACAGGGGGCGACGAGCAGTACTTC
>TRBD1|TRBJ1-1|TRBV5-4|.
CASSQISQQGGFGTEAFF
TGTGCCAGCAGCCAAATCTCCCAACAGGGGGGATTTGGCACTGAAGCTTTCTTT
>.|TRBJ1-2|TRBV5-1|.
CASSLEKTGTNYGYTF
TGCGCCAGCAGCTTGGAAAAAACAGGGACTAACTATGGCTACACCTTC
>.|TRBJ2-3|TRBV7-6|.
CASSHVGPDTQYF
TGTGCCAGCAGTCACGTCGGGCCAGATACGCAGTATTTT
>TRBD1|TRBJ2-1|TRBV6-5|.
CASSYSSGEDRGNEQFF
TGTGCCAGCAGTTACTCATCGGGAGAGGACAGGGGCAATGAGCAGTTCTTC
>.|TRBJ2-1|TRBV3-1|.
CASSQKPGQGSEQFF
TGTGCCAGCAGCCAAAAACCGGGACAAGGTAGCGAGCAGTTCTTC
>.|TRBJ1-2|TRBV7-9|.
CASSTEGTYGYTF
TGTGCCAGCAGCACGGAGGGAACCTATGGCTACACCTTC